This T cell receptor beta chain stems from a study of T cells in narcolepsy (dated by TCRdb to 2017 to 2018). With respect to the entire study: Patients with narcolepsy type 1 or type 2 (NT1, NT2) were enrolled in the study together with healthy control donors. The study sought autoreactive T cells targeting hypocretin neuron self-antigens (hypocretin, TRIB2) in narcolepsy patients, using TCR Vbeta sequencing to track clonotypes in blood and CSF.

CDR1 and CDR2, looked up from the germline V gene, are SGHDT and YYEEEE. The CDR3 measures 12 amino acids from cysteine to phenylalanine. CDR3 DNA is the only sequence kept; it has 36 bases, read in frame from the first base. V gives up 0 bases and J gives up 12 bases, and the segment between their germline ends measures 12 bases. Remarks on this clone: It lacks a known antigen. There are no base qualities to consult, and no much larger clone falls within one base.

The method behind the library was the immunoSEQ multiplex PCR assay. TCRdb limited this immuneACCESS table to in-frame rearrangements with V and J called. A share of clones is missing; checked studies link under half to unresolved V genes, and the rest is unexplained. The sample has tens of thousands of clones on record, about 85% of them singletons. Of the sample, 1% to 1.2% is held by the ten largest clones. For TCR Vbeta sequencing, memory CD4+ T cells were sorted ex vivo from the peripheral blood of narcolepsy patients and healthy controls. Here is what the overall study found, with its caveats: According to the report, autoreactive clonotypes were detected serially in the blood of the same patients and of different patients, but not in healthy controls. Numbers of sequenced blood memory CD4+ clonotypes were comparable, with averages of approximately 39,000 in patients and approximately 33,000 in controls. Some blood memory CD4+ repertoires from patients and controls contained no sequences matching autoreactive T cell clones. In plots comparing CSF and blood CD4+ T cell clonotypes from the same patient, HCRT-specific and TRIB2-specific autoreactive clonotypes were highlighted.

This TCR derives from a human donor in good health. Input material: memory (CD45RA-) CD4+ T cells from blood. The sample's cell subset or site label is to be understood as: memory T cells sorted ex vivo from peripheral blood. Recombination linked TRBV5-6 to TRBJ1-1, with no reliable assignment of the D segment. This receptor has the CDR3 CASSLAEAKPFF. Here is the DNA: TGTGCCAGCAGCTTGGCCGAGGCAAAACCTTTCTTT.